This TCR beta chain stems from a study of blood T cell repertoires in COVID-19. Across the whole study: PBMCs, B-cell-depleted T cells, or T cells were the source of the cDNA or gDNA that made up the material.

There are 14 residues in the CDR3. J was trimmed by 5 bases and V by 8 bases; bases with no gene match: 10. Germline CDR1 LNHDA, CDR2 SQIVND (reference sequence). As handled by the study authors: Scientists estimated how many nucleated cells there were by amplifying reference gene primers. Here immunoSEQ multiplex PCR was the method, and the copy in TCRdb shows in-frame clones only, minus some. V, J and clone size were drawn from that table, and D and trimming were deduced from the DNA. The sample includes about 130,000 clones, 70% to 85% of them seen just once. Material for sequencing was peripheral blood. The receptor's source is a woman between 45 and 60 years old with acute or convalescent COVID-19. The chain joins TRBV19 to TRBJ2-7; TRBD1 agrees at 9 bases. The CDR3 reads CASAHGGQGHEQYF. CDR3 nucleotide sequence: TGTGCCAGTGCCCACGGGGGACAGGGCCACGAGCAGTACTTC.